Sequencing of this T cell receptor (beta chain) was carried out in a study of blood T cell repertoires in COVID-19. The table lists this clone with a count of one. TCRdb's copy holds only in-frame clones and misses some; the assay was immunoSEQ multiplex PCR. The table shows approximately 170,000 clones, with around nine tenths occurring only once. Germline V gives CDR1 MDHEN, CDR2 SYDVKM. CDR3 length equals 17 residues. J gave up 4 bases and V 5 bases, and 12 bases lay outside the gene matches. This receptor was taken from a woman younger than 30 who had recovered from COVID-19. The chain links TRBV28 to TRBJ2-1; 9 nucleotides match TRBD1. Sequenced material: PBMCs or T cells enriched from blood (not recorded which). The CDR3 spells CASSPLGTGPSYNEQFF. CDR3 nucleotides: TGTGCCAGCAGTCCACTCGGGACAGGGCCCTCTTACAATGAGCAGTTCTTC.